This entry features one T cell receptor delta chain sequence. What it binds is unknown. The germline V and J ends were trimmed by 5 bases and 6 bases, with 16 bases remaining between them. The germline V gene encodes CDR1 TSWWSYY and CDR2 QGS. The CDR3 extends over 14 amino acids. The template was reverse-transcribed extracted RNA. Multiplex PCR used pooled V-gene forward primers and a constant-region reverse primer to amplify CDR3s. TCRdb re-analyzed the multiplex PCR reads via CATT. The table records over 20,000 delta-chain clones, over 7% of them present only once. These data originate in a study of Vδ1+ human thymocytes. General study points: In the thymus, TRG and TRD repertoires looked highly polyclonal with Gaussian CDR3 lengths.

The specimen sequenced was Vdelta1+ gamma-delta thymocytes from the thymus. Subset noted: FACS-sorted CD3+ TCRalphabeta- TCRVdelta1+ TCRVdelta2- thymocytes. This TCR came from a child younger than two who had congenital heart surgery. This chain joins TRDV1 and TRDJ1, with D possibly being TRDD3 (5 bases). CDR3 region: CALGLPAGGYKLIF. The CDR3 coding sequence is TGTGCTCTTGGGCTCCCGGCGGGGGGTTATAAACTCATCTTT.